This T cell receptor beta chain was profiled in a study of early stage breast cancer tumors. This clone was found once. Only in-frame clones appear in the TCRdb table, and some are missing; sequencing was by immunoSEQ multiplex PCR. The repertoire has about 69,000 clones, 65% to 85% of them found once; the top ten carry approximately 4.5%. Material for sequencing was blood. The source of this sequence is a person aged 35 to 50 with breast cancer.

The CDR3 region has the DNA TGTGCCAGCAGTGAGGGTTTCAATGAGCAGTTCTTC. It is translated as CASSEGFNEQFF. The rearrangement uses TRBV2 and TRBJ2-1; D is undetermined. CDR3 length: 12 residues. With 3 bases removed from V and 6 bases from J, the gap between germline ends came to 6 bases. Germline assignment: CDR1 SNHLY and CDR2 FYNNEI.